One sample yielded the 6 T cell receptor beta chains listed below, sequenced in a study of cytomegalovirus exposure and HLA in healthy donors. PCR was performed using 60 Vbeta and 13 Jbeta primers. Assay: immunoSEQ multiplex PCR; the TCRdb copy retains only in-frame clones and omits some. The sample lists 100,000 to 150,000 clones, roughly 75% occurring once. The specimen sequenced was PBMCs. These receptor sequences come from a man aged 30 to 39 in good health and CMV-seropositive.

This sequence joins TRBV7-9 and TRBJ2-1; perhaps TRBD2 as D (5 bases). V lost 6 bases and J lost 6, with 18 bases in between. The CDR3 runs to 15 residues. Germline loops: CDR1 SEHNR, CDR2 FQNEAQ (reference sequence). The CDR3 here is CASSRFGGQFNEQFF. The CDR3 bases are TGTGCCAGCAGTCGATTTGGCGGGCAATTCAATGAGCAGTTCTTC.

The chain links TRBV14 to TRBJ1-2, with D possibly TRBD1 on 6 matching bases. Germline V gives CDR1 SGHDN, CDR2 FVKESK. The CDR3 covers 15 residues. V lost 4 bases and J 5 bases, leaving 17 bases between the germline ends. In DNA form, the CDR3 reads TGTGCCAGCAGCCGAGGGGGATCGGTCTCTTATGGCTACACCTTC. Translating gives CASSRGGSVSYGYTF.

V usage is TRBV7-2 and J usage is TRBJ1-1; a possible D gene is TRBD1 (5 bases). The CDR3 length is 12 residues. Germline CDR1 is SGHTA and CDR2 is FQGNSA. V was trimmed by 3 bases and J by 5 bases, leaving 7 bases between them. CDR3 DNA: TGTGCCAGCAGCTTGGGGCCGACTGAAGCTTTCTTT. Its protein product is CASSLGPTEAFF.

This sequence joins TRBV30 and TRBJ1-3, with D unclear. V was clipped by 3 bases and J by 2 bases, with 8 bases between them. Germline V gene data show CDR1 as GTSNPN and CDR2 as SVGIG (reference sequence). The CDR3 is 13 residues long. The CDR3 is CAWSGFPGNTIYF. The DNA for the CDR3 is TGTGCCTGGAGCGGGTTTCCTGGAAACACCATATATTTT.

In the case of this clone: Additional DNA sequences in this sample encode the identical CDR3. The CDR3 DNA sequence: TGTGCCAGCAGTTTATCTTCAGGCTCCTACGAGCAGTACTTC. It yields the protein CASSLSSGSYEQYF. The chain carries TRBV27 and TRBJ2-7; D ambiguous. CDR1 and CDR2 (germline): MNHEY, SMNVEV (reference sequence). Trimming took 0 bases from V and 0 from J, leaving 6 bases between them. The CDR3 has 14 residues.

The CDR3 DNA is TGTGCCAGCAGCTCTACCAACTTCTATGGCTACACCTTC. The encoded protein is CASSSTNFYGYTF. J is TRBJ1-2 and V is TRBV28; D unclear. From germline, CDR1 is MDHEN and CDR2 SYDVKM. CDR3 size: 13 residues. V was shortened by 6 bases and J by 4 bases, with 12 bases between the two germline ends.